The 14 T cell receptor beta chains listed next were all sequenced from one sample in a study of CXCR3-negative and CXCR3-positive naive CD8 T cells. It was by 5' RACE with UMI labels that the TRB cDNA libraries were prepared. After re-calling the 5' RACE reads, TCRdb lists one entry per CDR3 protein, DNA absent. The sample has 70,000 to 100,000 distinct CDR3 sequences; the top ten hold 1.1%. Sequencing used naive CXCR3- CD8+ T cells from blood. Subset here: CD45RO-CCR7+CD27+CD95- naive CD8+ T cells lacking CXCR3 (TNR3-). These receptors all come from a human donor in good health. Some clones in this sample may be carry-over from other donors' samples.

V gene TRBV29-1 combines with J gene TRBJ1-2; TCRdb picks TRBD1, but there is no DNA to check that call. Germline CDR1 reads SQVTM; CDR2 reads ANQGSEA. This CDR3 spans 13 amino acids. Here the CDR3 reads CSAGSPANYGYTF.

V is TRBV28 and J is TRBJ2-7; there is no DNA to check the TCRdb D call of TRBD1. The CDR3 totals 16 residues. Germline V CDR1 and CDR2: MDHEN, SYDVKM. The CDR3 spells CASSLGPGTATYEQYF.

The CDR3 here is CASGLVSGRSTDTQYF. V is TRBV27 and J is TRBJ2-3; absent DNA, TCRdb's TRBD2 call cannot be checked. CDR3 size: 16 residues. The germline gives CDR1 MNHEY, CDR2 SMNVEV (reference sequence).

The chain carries TRBV12-3 or TRBV12-4 and TRBJ1-6. This CDR3 contains 15 residues. The CDR3 spells CASSPAFSYNSPLHF.

V is TRBV7-6 and J is TRBJ2-5. Germline CDR1 reads SGHVS; CDR2 reads FNYEAQ. The CDR3 length is 13 residues. The CDR3 loop reads CASSLVVQETQYF.

The V call is TRBV12-3 or TRBV12-4, the J call TRBJ1-5. CDR3 size: 15 residues. CDR3 loop: CASSFSGVSNQPQHF.

V is TRBV6-5 and J is TRBJ2-7; as DNA is missing, the TRBD2 call by TCRdb cannot be tested. CDR1 and CDR2 from the germline V gene are MNHEY and SVGAGI. The CDR3 length is 15 residues. CDR3 region: CASRQNRLAWAEQYF.

CDR3: CASSVIGGGETQYF. The chain links TRBV25-1 to TRBJ2-5; TCRdb's assignment of TRBD2 cannot be checked, as there is no DNA. The CDR3 is made up of 14 amino acids. Germline CDR1 is MGHDK and CDR2 is SYGVNS.

The chain uses TRBV29-1 and TRBJ1-1. Germline V gene data show CDR1 as SQVTM and CDR2 as ANQGSEA. There are 12 residues in the CDR3. This CDR3 is CSSDGGVTEAFF.

The gene calls are TRBV20-1 and TRBJ2-1; the TRBD1 assignment by TCRdb is unverifiable without DNA. From germline, CDR1 is DFQATT and CDR2 SNEGSKA (reference sequence). This CDR3 has 17 amino acids. The CDR3 reads CSATPEVGRTVYNEQFF.

This chain connects TRBV5-6 to TRBJ2-1; TCRdb picks TRBD1, but there is no DNA to check that call. The length of the CDR3 is 14 residues. Germline V gene lookup returns CDR1 SGHDT and CDR2 YYEEEE. The chain's CDR3 is CASSLDLGANEQFF.

The rearrangement joins TRBV7-2 to TRBJ2-3; lacking DNA, the TRBD1 call made by TCRdb goes unchecked. The germline CDR1 and CDR2 sequences are SGHTA and FQGNSA. CDR3 length equals 17 residues. The CDR3 here is CASSLLFGTGAPDTQYF. The full variable domain, completed using reference TRBV7-2 and TRBJ2-3, is GAGVSQSPSNKVTEKGKDVELRCDPISGHTALYWYRQSLGQGLEFLIYFQGNSAPDKSGLPSDRFSAERTGGSVSTLTIQRTQQEDSAVYLCASSLLFGTGAPDTQYFGPGTRLTVL.

The chain has TRBV6-5 and TRBJ2-1. The CDR3 is 13 residues long. Germline assignment: CDR1 MNHEY and CDR2 SVGAGI. CDR3: CASIGTEVNEQFF.

This rearrangement joins TRBV29-1 to TRBJ2-2. Germline CDR1 and CDR2: SQVTM and ANQGSEA. There are 12 residues in the CDR3. CDR3 amino acids: CSVVWVTGELFF.